The source of this T cell receptor beta chain is a study of PD-1 blockade in mismatch repair-deficient tumors. Between the trimmed V and J ends, which lost 5 bases and 0 bases, there was a span of 14 bases. The CDR3 is 15 amino acids. Per germline, CDR1 GTSNPN and CDR2 SVGIG (reference sequence). Using immunoSEQ multiplex PCR, the repertoire was profiled, and TCRdb retains in-frame clones only, with some absent. The sample has about 51,000 clones, 81% seen once. The sample was peripheral blood, taken less than 21 weeks after starting pembrolizumab. The V gene is TRBV30, the J gene TRBJ2-1; D remains ambiguous. The clonotype comes from an adult with mismatch repair-deficient cancer. The CDR3 nucleotides are TGTGCCTGGTCTGCTGGGGATCCCTCCTACAATGAGCAGTTCTTC. Its translation is CAWSAGDPSYNEQFF.